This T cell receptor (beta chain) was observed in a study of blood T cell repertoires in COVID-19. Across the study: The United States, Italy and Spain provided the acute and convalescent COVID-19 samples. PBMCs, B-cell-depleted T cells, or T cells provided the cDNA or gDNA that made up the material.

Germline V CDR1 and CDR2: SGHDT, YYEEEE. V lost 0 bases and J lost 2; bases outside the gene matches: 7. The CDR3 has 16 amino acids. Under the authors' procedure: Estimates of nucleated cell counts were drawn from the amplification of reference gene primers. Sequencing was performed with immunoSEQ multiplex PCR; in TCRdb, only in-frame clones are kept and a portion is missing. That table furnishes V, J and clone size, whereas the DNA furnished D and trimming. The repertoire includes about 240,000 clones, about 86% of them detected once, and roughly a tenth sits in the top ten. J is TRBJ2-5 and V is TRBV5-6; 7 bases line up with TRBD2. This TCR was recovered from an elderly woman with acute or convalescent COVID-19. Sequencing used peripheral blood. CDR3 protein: CASSLASGFLQETQYF. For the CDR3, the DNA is TGTGCCAGCAGCTTGGCTAGCGGCTTTCTTCAAGAGACCCAGTACTTC.